The 21 T cell receptor beta chains below were found in one sample sequenced in a study of blood T cell repertoires in COVID-19. Clones were sequenced by immunoSEQ multiplex PCR, and TCRdb holds only the in-frame ones, with some missing. Here the sample spans 100,000 to 150,000 clones, about 88% being singletons. What was sequenced was peripheral blood. The receptors were sampled from an elderly woman with acute or convalescent COVID-19.

The chain employs TRBV3-1 (or the pseudogene TRBV3-2) and TRBJ2-2; TRBD1 aligns across 7 bases. After removal of 3 bases from V and 2 bases from J, the junction contained 3 bases not matched to a gene. Looked up from germline, CDR1 is LGHDT and CDR2 is YNNKEL (reference sequence). This CDR3 comprises 15 residues. CDR3 region: CASSQWDSNTGELFF. CDR3 nucleotide sequence: TGTGCCAGCAGCCAGTGGGACAGTAACACCGGGGAGCTGTTTTTT.

The chain combines TRBV7-2 with TRBJ2-7, with D possibly TRBD2 on 5 matching bases. Germline-derived CDR1 and CDR2 are SGHTA and FQGNSA. Trimming removed 0 bases from V and 12 bases from J, with 12 bases in between. This CDR3 contains 12 residues. CDR3 nucleotide sequence: TGTGCCAGCAGCTTAGCCCGCGGGCAGAGGTACTTC. The encoded protein is CASSLARGQRYF.

This chain connects TRBV6-6 to TRBJ1-2; D may be TRBD1 (5 bases). V was cut by 4 bases and J by 1 base, with 10 bases left in between. Germline V CDR1 and CDR2: MNHNY, SVGAGI (reference sequence). CDR3 length equals 14 residues. The CDR3 region is CASSFLQGNYGYTF. CDR3 DNA sequence: TGTGCCAGCAGTTTCCTCCAGGGTAACTATGGCTACACCTTC.

V and J are TRBV9 and TRBJ1-1; tentatively, D is TRBD1 (5 bases). Trimming shortened V by 3 bases and J by 6 bases, and 18 bases separated the two germline ends. The CDR3 loop spans 15 amino acids. Germline V CDR1 and CDR2: SGDLS, YYNGEE. The CDR3 sequence is CASSGVVGGGAEAFF. In DNA form, the CDR3 reads TGTGCCAGCAGCGGAGTAGTAGGTGGGGGGGCTGAAGCTTTCTTT.

V is TRBV5-4 and J is TRBJ2-2, with a tentative D call TRBD1 (5 bases). This CDR3 comprises 15 residues. CDR1 and CDR2 from the germline V gene are SGHNT and YYREEE (reference sequence). V was pared by 0 bases and J by 1 base, with 7 bases between. The CDR3 DNA is TGTGCCAGCAGCTTGGGCAGGGTGAACACCGGGGAGCTGTTTTTT. Protein product: CASSLGRVNTGELFF.

CDR3 coding DNA: TGTGCCAGCAGCTCGGGCGGGACAGGGGCCACTAATGAAAAACTGTTTTTT. Translation: CASSSGGTGATNEKLFF. V usage is TRBV9 and J usage is TRBJ1-4; 10 bases are shared with TRBD1. Germline V gene lookup returns CDR1 SGDLS and CDR2 YYNGEE. This CDR3 has 17 amino acids. V shed 4 bases and J 2 bases; nucleotides not matched to a gene: 8. Together with reference TRBV9 and TRBJ1-4, the CDR3 gives the full variable domain: DSGVTQTPKHLITATGQRVTLRCSPRSGDLSVYWYQQSLDQGLQFLIQYYNGEERAKGNILERFSAQQFPDLHSELNLSSLELGDSALYFCASSSGGTGATNEKLFFGSGTQLSVL.

The chain joins TRBV6-1 to TRBJ1-5; 8 bases agree with TRBD1. Germline V gene sequence: CDR1 MNHNS, CDR2 SASEGT. V shed 1 base, J shed 5 bases, and the junction held 4 bases outside the gene matches. The CDR3 length is 15 residues. The CDR3 DNA reads TGTGCCAGCAGTGAAGACGGACAGGGCCATCAGCCCCAGCATTTT. Amino acids: CASSEDGQGHQPQHF.

The CDR3 protein is CASSLEGGGAGELFF. Written as DNA, the CDR3 is TGCGCCAGCAGCTTGGAAGGCGGGGGGGCCGGGGAGCTGTTTTTT. The chain links TRBV5-1 to TRBJ2-2; TRBD2 matches 9 bases. The V and J ends lost 0 bases and 6 bases, in that order; junction bases with no gene match: 3. The length of the CDR3 is 15 residues. The germline CDR1 and CDR2 sequences are SGHRS and YFSETQ.

This rearrangement joins TRBV6-1 to TRBJ1-4; the D gene is possibly TRBD1 (6 bases). CDR3 size: 17 residues. Germline V lookup: CDR1 MNHNS, CDR2 SASEGT. Trimming left V 2 bases short and J 2 bases short, with 15 bases between. CDR3 in DNA: TGTGCCAGCAGTGAATACGGGGGGCCCTTCACTAATGAAAAACTGTTTTTT. This gives the protein CASSEYGGPFTNEKLFF.

The chain combines TRBV9 with TRBJ1-4, with 7 bases identical to TRBD1. With V trimmed by 0 bases and J by 7 bases, 6 bases remained unmatched. The CDR3 totals 15 residues. From germline, CDR1 is SGDLS and CDR2 YYNGEE. CDR3 residues: CASSVAQGGGEKLFF. DNA for the CDR3: TGTGCCAGCAGCGTAGCGCAGGGGGGAGGTGAAAAACTGTTTTTT.

With respect to this clone: Other DNA sequences in the same sample also yield this CDR3. The V call is TRBV6-5, the J call TRBJ2-7; 7 bases are a match to TRBD1. This CDR3 is built from 14 residues. Germline CDR1 reads MNHEY; CDR2 reads SVGAGI. The V and J ends lost 0 bases and 3 bases, in that order; junction bases with no gene match: 2. The CDR3 DNA reads as TGTGCCAGCAGTTACTCGAGGGACAGCTACGAGCAGTACTTC. Its translation: CASSYSRDSYEQYF.

V usage is TRBV2 and J usage is TRBJ2-7; 10 nucleotides agree with TRBD1. The germline V gene encodes CDR1 SNHLY and CDR2 FYNNEI. The V segment lost 6 bases and the J segment 7 bases; nucleotides outside the gene matches: 6. The CDR3 sequence is 13 residues long. CDR3 sequence: CASRRQGAVEQYF. In DNA, the CDR3 is TGTGCCAGCAGACGACAGGGGGCGGTAGAGCAGTACTTC.

This clone was picked up one time. The gene calls are TRBV29-1 and TRBJ2-7, with 11 bases identical to TRBD1. CDR1 is SQVTM, CDR2 ANQGSEA, per germline. The V and J ends lost 6 bases and 5 bases, in that order; junction bases with no gene match: 6. The CDR3 is 13 amino acids. The CDR3 protein is CSVAGTGGNEQYF. For the CDR3, the DNA is TGCAGCGTGGCCGGGACAGGGGGGAACGAGCAGTACTTC.

The gene calls are TRBV6-5 and TRBJ2-1; D perhaps matches TRBD1 (6 bases). Per the germline V gene, CDR1 is MNHEY and CDR2 is SVGAGI. The CDR3 totals 15 residues. The V gene lost 2 bases and the J gene lost 3 bases, with 11 bases spanning the gap. CDR3 DNA: TGTGCCAGCAGTTACGGCCCAGGGGTCTACAATGAGCAGTTCTTC. As protein: CASSYGPGVYNEQFF.

This clone was found a few times. The gene calls are TRBV30 and TRBJ2-7; tentative D call: TRBD1 (6 bases). Trimming took 4 bases from V and 1 from J, leaving 11 bases between them. The V gene's germline CDR1 is GTSNPN and CDR2 SVGIG (reference sequence). This CDR3 is built from 13 residues. The CDR3 loop reads CAWKTGLSYEQYF. The DNA for the CDR3 is TGTGCCTGGAAAACAGGGCTGTCCTACGAGCAGTACTTC.

This clone was recorded once. The chain couples TRBV5-8 to TRBJ1-6; D call uncertain. The CDR3 sequence is 14 residues long. Germline values: CDR1 SGHTS, CDR2 YDEGEE. Trimming stripped 4 bases from V and 6 bases from J, with 11 bases between. CDR3 loop: CASSPPYRNSPLHF. In DNA, the CDR3 is TGTGCCAGCAGCCCCCCCTACCGTAATTCACCCCTCCACTTT.

The chain couples TRBV2 to TRBJ1-4; D is uncertain. Trimming cost V 0 bases and J 5 bases, with 13 bases left between them. Germline CDR1 is SNHLY and CDR2 is FYNNEI. CDR3 length: 16 amino acids. The CDR3 DNA follows: TGTGCCAGCAGTGAAGCGTTTGGTAGTCCAAATGAAAAACTGTTTTTT. Encoded protein: CASSEAFGSPNEKLFF.

CDR3 loop: CAWSGSLRGETQYF. As DNA, the CDR3 is TGTGCCTGGAGTGGGTCCCTCAGGGGAGAGACCCAGTACTTC. This rearrangement joins TRBV30 to TRBJ2-5; TRBD1 might be the D (6 bases). The CDR3 sequence is 14 residues long. Germline V lookup: CDR1 GTSNPN, CDR2 SVGIG (reference sequence). The ends were cut back, 1 base at V and 4 bases at J, with 13 bases in the middle. Drawing the rest from reference TRBV30 and TRBJ2-5, the complete variable domain is SQTIHQWPATLVQPVGSPLSLECTVEGTSNPNLYWYRQAAGRGLQLLFYSVGIGQISSEVPQNLSASRPQDRQFILSSKKLLLSDSGFYLCAWSGSLRGETQYFGPGTRLLVL.

By sample share, this clone is large. The chain uses TRBV7-4 and TRBJ1-3, with TRBD1 matching over 8 bases. Germline lookup yields CDR1 SGHVT and CDR2 SQSDAQ. This CDR3 has 16 amino acids. The trim removed 3 bases at V and 2 bases at J, leaving 6 bases unmatched. CDR3 protein: CASSLSQQGAGNTIYF. DNA for the CDR3: TGTGCCAGCAGCTTGTCCCAACAGGGGGCTGGAAACACCATATATTTT.

In this sample, this clone turned up once. The genes are TRBV7-2 and TRBJ1-5, with D perhaps matching TRBD1 (5 bases). The V gene lost 5 bases and the J gene lost 0 bases, with 11 bases spanning the gap. CDR1 and CDR2 (germline): SGHTA, FQGNSA. This CDR3 region has 15 residues. The CDR3 DNA reads TGTGCCAGCAGCCCCAGGGCAGCTAGCAATCAGCCCCAGCATTTT. Amino acids: CASSPRAASNQPQHF.

The chain joins TRBV7-9 to TRBJ1-2, with 11 bases lining up with TRBD1. This CDR3 has 15 residues. CDR1 is SEHNR and CDR2 is FQNEAQ in the germline V gene (reference sequence). The ends lost 1 base at V and 8 bases at J; junction bases unmatched: 6. The CDR3 here is CASSLDGQGALGYTF. CDR3 bases: TGTGCCAGCAGCTTAGACGGACAGGGGGCGTTAGGCTACACCTTC.